The rows below give T cell receptor beta chains drawn from one sample of a study of cytomegalovirus exposure and HLA in healthy donors. Sequencing used immunoSEQ multiplex PCR; TCRdb keeps in-frame clones, though not all of them. The sample lists about 140,000 clones; around two thirds were seen once. Sequencing input: PBMCs. These receptors were taken from a woman between 55 and 75 years old in good health and CMV-seropositive. CDR3s include the opening cysteine and the closing phenylalanine or tryptophan. The D gene is left open where the match is weak. Not every row has a clone size; where given, it reads once, few, many or a size class.

CDR3nt: TGTGCCAGCAGTGACTCGGGACTAGCGGGATACAATGAGCAGTTCTTC
CDR3aa: CASSDSGLAGYNEQFF
j_gene: TRBJ2-1
abundance: NA
d_gene: TRBD2
v_gene: TRBV6-4

CDR3nt: TGTGCCAGCAGACCGGTGGGGAGGGGCCGAGATACGCAGTATTTT
CDR3aa: CASRPVGRGRDTQYF
j_gene: TRBJ2-3
abundance: few
d_gene: TRBD2
v_gene: TRBV27

CDR3nt: TGCGCCAGCAGCGTGCGTCGGGAGGACTTTGGCTACACCTTC
CDR3aa: CASSVRREDFGYTF
j_gene: TRBJ1-2
abundance: NA
d_gene: NA
v_gene: TRBV5-1

CDR3nt: TGTGCCAGCAGCTTTGCAGGGGCAGGGGCTAACTATGGCTACACCTTC
CDR3aa: CASSFAGAGANYGYTF
j_gene: TRBJ1-2
abundance: NA
d_gene: NA
v_gene: TRBV7-2

CDR3nt: TGTGCCAGCAGTTTAGTTCTAGCGGACTACAATGAGCAGTTCTTC
CDR3aa: CASSLVLADYNEQFF
j_gene: TRBJ2-1
abundance: few
d_gene: TRBD2
v_gene: TRBV6-5

CDR3nt: TGTGCCAGCAGCTCCCAGGGGCGGGTTGGCTACACCTTC
CDR3aa: CASSSQGRVGYTF
j_gene: TRBJ1-2
abundance: once
d_gene: NA
v_gene: TRBV11-2

CDR3nt: TGTGCCAGCACCCTCGTTGGCCGGAACACTGAAGCTTTCTTT
CDR3aa: CASTLVGRNTEAFF
j_gene: TRBJ1-1
abundance: NA
d_gene: NA
v_gene: TRBV28

CDR3nt: TGCGCCAGCAGCTCGACAGGGAACTATGGCTACACCTTC
CDR3aa: CASSSTGNYGYTF
j_gene: TRBJ1-2
abundance: few
d_gene: TRBD1
v_gene: TRBV5-1

CDR3nt: TGCGCCAGCAGCTTCGAGACAGGGGTCACTGAAGCTTTCTTT
CDR3aa: CASSFETGVTEAFF
j_gene: TRBJ1-1
abundance: NA
d_gene: TRBD1
v_gene: TRBV5-1

CDR3nt: TGTGCCAGCAGTTCTCTAGCGGGAGGGCACTACGAGCAGTACTTC
CDR3aa: CASSSLAGGHYEQYF
j_gene: TRBJ2-7
abundance: NA
d_gene: TRBD2
v_gene: TRBV27

CDR3nt: TGTGCCTGGAGAATTGGGCGTGGGGCCAACGTCCTGACTTTC
CDR3aa: CAWRIGRGANVLTF
j_gene: TRBJ2-6
abundance: few
d_gene: NA
v_gene: TRBV30

CDR3nt: TGTGCCAGCTCACCACATGACAGCCAAGAGACCCAGTACTTC
CDR3aa: CASSPHDSQETQYF
j_gene: TRBJ2-5
abundance: NA
d_gene: NA
v_gene: TRBV18

CDR3nt: TGTGCCAGCAGTGACCTTCGCAAGGGTACAGGGGATGAGCAGTTCTTC
CDR3aa: CASSDLRKGTGDEQFF
j_gene: TRBJ2-1
abundance: NA
d_gene: TRBD1
v_gene: TRBV6-1

CDR3nt: TGTGCCAGCAGTTCCGCGGGCAGGGGGAGTGCAGGGTATGGCTACACCTTC
CDR3aa: CASSSAGRGSAGYGYTF
j_gene: TRBJ1-2
abundance: NA
d_gene: TRBD1
v_gene: TRBV28

CDR3nt: TGTGCCTGGAGTGTCGGACTAGCGGGAGAGGACGAGCAGTACTTC
CDR3aa: CAWSVGLAGEDEQYF
j_gene: TRBJ2-7
abundance: few
d_gene: TRBD2
v_gene: TRBV30

CDR3nt: TGTGCCAGCTCTGCCCTCTTAACAGTGCCCACTGAAGCTTTCTTT
CDR3aa: CASSALLTVPTEAFF
j_gene: TRBJ1-1
abundance: NA
d_gene: NA
v_gene: TRBV6-1

CDR3nt: TGTGCCAGCAGTGTCACCGGGACAGGGGGCCGTGAAGCTTTCTTT
CDR3aa: CASSVTGTGGREAFF
j_gene: TRBJ1-1
abundance: NA
d_gene: TRBD1
v_gene: TRBV28

CDR3nt: TGTGCCAGTAGTAATACGGGGGACAATCAGCCCCAGCATTTT
CDR3aa: CASSNTGDNQPQHF
j_gene: TRBJ1-5
abundance: NA
d_gene: NA
v_gene: TRBV19

CDR3nt: TGTGCCAGCAGTTCGGGACTAGCGGGAGTTACCGGGGAGCTGTTTTTT
CDR3aa: CASSSGLAGVTGELFF
j_gene: TRBJ2-2
abundance: once
d_gene: TRBD2
v_gene: TRBV28

CDR3nt: TGTGCCAGCAGCTTAATCGGGGTAGTGGCTGAAGCTTTCTTT
CDR3aa: CASSLIGVVAEAFF
j_gene: TRBJ1-1
abundance: few
d_gene: NA
v_gene: TRBV7-9

CDR3nt: TGTGCCAGCAGCCATGACAGCTCTGGGGCCAACGTCCTGACTTTC
CDR3aa: CASSHDSSGANVLTF
j_gene: TRBJ2-6
abundance: NA
d_gene: NA
v_gene: TRBV7-6

CDR3nt: TGTGCCAGCAGCACAGGACAGGGGAGTGAGGAGACCCAGTACTTC
CDR3aa: CASSTGQGSEETQYF
j_gene: TRBJ2-5
abundance: NA
d_gene: TRBD1
v_gene: TRBV7-9

CDR3nt: TGTGCCAGCAGCCCTAGTTTCGGCACAGATACGCAGTATTTT
CDR3aa: CASSPSFGTDTQYF
j_gene: TRBJ2-3
abundance: NA
d_gene: NA
v_gene: TRBV11-2

CDR3nt: TGTGCCAGCAGCTTACCTATAACCGGGCAGTACTTC
CDR3aa: CASSLPITGQYF
j_gene: TRBJ2-7
abundance: NA
d_gene: NA
v_gene: TRBV7-9

CDR3nt: TGCGCCAGCAGCTTGACCCTGGAGGAGACCCAGTACTTC
CDR3aa: CASSLTLEETQYF
j_gene: TRBJ2-5
abundance: NA
d_gene: NA
v_gene: TRBV5-1

CDR3nt: TGTGCCAGCAGCCCAACTATTGAGTTAAACAATGAGCAGTTCTTC
CDR3aa: CASSPTIELNNEQFF
j_gene: TRBJ2-1
abundance: NA
d_gene: NA
v_gene: TRBV5-4

CDR3nt: TGTGCCAGCAGCTTATTCCCTAGCGCCTACAATGAGCAGTTCTTC
CDR3aa: CASSLFPSAYNEQFF
j_gene: TRBJ2-1
abundance: NA
d_gene: NA
v_gene: TRBV7-3

CDR3nt: TGCGCCAGCAGCCGCCCCGGGGGAGTAACCGAGCAGTACTTC
CDR3aa: CASSRPGGVTEQYF
j_gene: TRBJ2-7
abundance: NA
d_gene: NA
v_gene: TRBV5-1

CDR3nt: TGTGCCAGCAGTCAACAGCGGAGGGACGCTGAAGCTTTCTTT
CDR3aa: CASSQQRRDAEAFF
j_gene: TRBJ1-1
abundance: NA
d_gene: NA
v_gene: TRBV2

CDR3nt: TGTGCCAGCAGCCCTGGGGGACTAGCTTACGAGCAGTACTTC
CDR3aa: CASSPGGLAYEQYF
j_gene: TRBJ2-7
abundance: NA
d_gene: TRBD2
v_gene: TRBV5-4

CDR3nt: TGTGCCAGCAGCTATAGCGGGAGTCCACAAGAGACCCAGTACTTC
CDR3aa: CASSYSGSPQETQYF
j_gene: TRBJ2-5
abundance: NA
d_gene: TRBD2
v_gene: TRBV6-6

CDR3nt: TGCAGCGTACTGACTAACACCTACAATGAGCAGTTCTTC
CDR3aa: CSVLTNTYNEQFF
j_gene: TRBJ2-1
abundance: NA
d_gene: NA
v_gene: TRBV29-1

CDR3nt: TGCGCCAGCAGCTTGGGGACAGGGGGAAACTATGGCTACACCTTC
CDR3aa: CASSLGTGGNYGYTF
j_gene: TRBJ1-2
abundance: few
d_gene: TRBD1
v_gene: TRBV5-1

CDR3nt: TGTGCCAGCAGCAAGGGACAGGCGGCGAAAGAGACCCAGTACTTC
CDR3aa: CASSKGQAAKETQYF
j_gene: TRBJ2-5
abundance: NA
d_gene: TRBD1
v_gene: TRBV6-6

CDR3nt: TGTGCCAGCAGCTTGGGTCGGGACAGGGCGAACACTGAAGCTTTCTTT
CDR3aa: CASSLGRDRANTEAFF
j_gene: TRBJ1-1
abundance: NA
d_gene: TRBD1
v_gene: TRBV5-6

CDR3nt: TGTGCCAGCAGTGCCCAGGGGGCAACTAACGCTGAAGCTTTCTTT
CDR3aa: CASSAQGATNAEAFF
j_gene: TRBJ1-1
abundance: NA
d_gene: TRBD1
v_gene: TRBV2

CDR3nt: TGTGCTAGTGGTTTGGGGACAGGGAAATACGAGCAGTACTTC
CDR3aa: CASGLGTGKYEQYF
j_gene: TRBJ2-7
abundance: NA
d_gene: TRBD1
v_gene: TRBV12-5

CDR3nt: TGTGCCAGCGGACTTGACAGGGCCACCTACGAGCAGTACTTC
CDR3aa: CASGLDRATYEQYF
j_gene: TRBJ2-7
abundance: once
d_gene: TRBD1
v_gene: TRBV6-6

CDR3nt: TGCAGCGTCGGTCCCCTACAGAGGCAGTTCTTC
CDR3aa: CSVGPLQRQFF
j_gene: TRBJ2-1
abundance: NA
d_gene: NA
v_gene: TRBV29-1

CDR3nt: TGTGCCTGGAGTCGGACAGCGAACACTGAAGCTTTCTTT
CDR3aa: CAWSRTANTEAFF
j_gene: TRBJ1-1
abundance: NA
d_gene: NA
v_gene: TRBV30

CDR3nt: TGTGCCAGCAGCCCCAAAGGGGGAGTAAGCTATGAGCAGTTCTTC
CDR3aa: CASSPKGGVSYEQFF
j_gene: TRBJ2-1
abundance: NA
d_gene: NA
v_gene: TRBV7-3

CDR3nt: TGTGCCATCGGCCAGGGGGGCGACACCGGGGAGCTGTTTTTT
CDR3aa: CAIGQGGDTGELFF
j_gene: TRBJ2-2
abundance: once
d_gene: NA
v_gene: TRBV10-3

CDR3nt: TGTGCCAGCAGTCACGAGGGGACAGCCCAAGAGACCCAGTACTTC
CDR3aa: CASSHEGTAQETQYF
j_gene: TRBJ2-5
abundance: NA
d_gene: TRBD1
v_gene: TRBV2

CDR3nt: TGTGCCAGCAGCTTAGTCGGAGAGACCCAGTACTTC
CDR3aa: CASSLVGETQYF
j_gene: TRBJ2-5
abundance: NA
d_gene: NA
v_gene: TRBV7-9

CDR3nt: TGTGCCAGCAATTTGGGGACAGCGAACACCGGGGAGCTGTTTTTT
CDR3aa: CASNLGTANTGELFF
j_gene: TRBJ2-2
abundance: NA
d_gene: TRBD1
v_gene: TRBV2

CDR3nt: TGCGCCAGCAGCGCCCACGGGGGAGTGAACACTGAAGCTTTCTTT
CDR3aa: CASSAHGGVNTEAFF
j_gene: TRBJ1-1
abundance: NA
d_gene: NA
v_gene: TRBV5-1

CDR3nt: TGTGCCAGCAGCGTAAGACTAGCCGGTGAGACCCAGTACTTC
CDR3aa: CASSVRLAGETQYF
j_gene: TRBJ2-5
abundance: once
d_gene: TRBD2
v_gene: TRBV9

CDR3nt: TGCGCCAGCAGTGAGCGAATTACAGGGGAGGCTGAGCAGTTCTTC
CDR3aa: CASSERITGEAEQFF
j_gene: TRBJ2-1
abundance: few
d_gene: NA
v_gene: TRBV10-1

CDR3nt: TGTGCCAGCAGTTCGACAGGGGGGTATGGCTACACCTTC
CDR3aa: CASSSTGGYGYTF
j_gene: TRBJ1-2
abundance: NA
d_gene: TRBD1
v_gene: TRBV2

CDR3nt: TGTGCCAGCAGCGTAGCTAGCACTAGCGGGAGTGATACGCAGTATTTT
CDR3aa: CASSVASTSGSDTQYF
j_gene: TRBJ2-3
abundance: few
d_gene: TRBD2
v_gene: TRBV9

CDR3nt: TGTGCCAGCAGGGGGACAGGTGGGGTAGATACGCAGTATTTT
CDR3aa: CASRGTGGVDTQYF
j_gene: TRBJ2-3
abundance: NA
d_gene: TRBD1
v_gene: TRBV6-5

CDR3nt: TGTGCCAGCAGCTCCCCGGGAAACACCATATATTTT
CDR3aa: CASSSPGNTIYF
j_gene: TRBJ1-3
abundance: few
d_gene: NA
v_gene: TRBV28

CDR3nt: TGCGCCAGCAGCTTGTCTCTAGCGGGAGGAGAGACCCAGTACTTC
CDR3aa: CASSLSLAGGETQYF
j_gene: TRBJ2-5
abundance: NA
d_gene: TRBD2
v_gene: TRBV5-1